Listed below are T cell receptor beta chains from one sample, sequenced in a study of T-cell memory formation after mild COVID-19. TCRdb recomputed calls from the 5' RACE reads with MiXCR, one row per CDR3 protein. Of 400,000 to 450,000 distinct CDR3 sequences listed, roughly 17% were seen once; the top ten hold roughly 21%. The material sequenced was PBMCs or a T cell subset sorted from them (not recorded which). All receptors come from a man aged 18 to 30 who had mild COVID-19 (a few samples of this study predate the infection). Cell type and time point are not known. The CDR3 runs from the conserved cysteine through the conserved F or W. A D gene is named only where the DNA matches it firmly. Only some rows state a clone size, as once, few, many or a class for expanded clones.

J gene	clone size	V gene	D gene	CDR3 DNA	CDR3 protein
TRBJ1-1	few	TRBV27	TRBD1	TGTGCCAGCTCAGGACAGGGTGCGCGAGGAGCTTTCTTT	CASSGQGARGAFF
TRBJ2-1	-	TRBV11-1	-	TGTGCCAGCAGCGCCACCGGGACACAAGGGACCTACAATGAGCAGTTCTTC	CASSATGTQGTYNEQFF
TRBJ2-1	many	TRBV5-1	-	TGCGCCAGCAGCTTGAACCGACTAGTGGAGCAGTTCTTC	CASSLNRLVEQFF
TRBJ1-4	few	TRBV7-6	-	TGTGCCAGCAGCTCCGAAGAAAAACTGTTTTTT	CASSSEEKLFF
TRBJ2-7	few	TRBV6-2/TRBV6-3	-	TGTGCCAGCAGTTACTGGGCAATTTCCTACGAGCAGTACTTC	CASSYWAISYEQYF
TRBJ2-4	few	TRBV7-2	-	TGTGCCAGCAGCTCCGACCAAAACATTCAGTACTTC	CASSSDQNIQYF
TRBJ1-5	-	TRBV20-1	TRBD1	TGCAGTGCCCTGACAGGGAATAGCAATCAGCCCCAGCATTTT	CSALTGNSNQPQHF
TRBJ2-4	-	TRBV4-1	-	TGCGCCAGCAGCCGTTATAGACGAGGCGAGAGTCCCAAAAACATTCAGTACTTC	CASSRYRRGESPKNIQYF
TRBJ2-2	-	TRBV12-3/TRBV12-4	TRBD1	TGTGCCAGCAGACCACTCCCGGGACAGGGGGCGAACACCGGGGAGCTGTTTTTT	CASRPLPGQGANTGELFF
TRBJ2-3	few	TRBV11-2	-	TGTGCCAGCAGCTTAACGCCGGGGGTCGGGCGTATAGATACGCAGTATTTT	CASSLTPGVGRIDTQYF
TRBJ2-3	many	TRBV7-9	TRBD2	TGTGCCAGCAGCCTCGGGGGGGCCGAAGATACGCAGTATTTT	CASSLGGAEDTQYF
TRBJ2-7	-	TRBV4-2	-	TGTGCCAGCAGCCAAGTTGAATACGAGCAGTACTTC	CASSQVEYEQYF
TRBJ2-2	-	TRBV11-1	TRBD1	TGTGCCAGCAGCTCACAAGGACAGGGTTGGAACACCGGGGAGCTGTTTTTT	CASSSQGQGWNTGELFF
TRBJ1-5	-	TRBV6-5	-	TGTGCCAGCAGTTACGTGGGCGTAGGAGGACAGCCCCAGCATTTT	CASSYVGVGGQPQHF
TRBJ2-3	-	TRBV20-1	-	TGCAGTGCTCCCTGGGAGTCGACAGATACGCAGTATTTT	CSAPWESTDTQYF
TRBJ2-2	-	TRBV11-2	-	TGTGCCAGCAGCTTAGGAAGGGGTAGCGGTACCGGGGAGCTGTTTTTT	CASSLGRGSGTGELFF
TRBJ1-2	-	TRBV7-3	-	TGTGCCAGCAGCCGAAAGGGGGGTCTTGCCTATGGCTACACCTTC	CASSRKGGLAYGYTF
TRBJ1-1	-	TRBV12-3/TRBV12-4	-	TGTGCCAGCAGTTTACCCTCCCGGGGGTACACTGAAGCTTTCTTT	CASSLPSRGYTEAFF
TRBJ1-1	-	TRBV7-2	TRBD1	TGTGCCAGCAGCGGCCGGACAGGGAAGAACACTGAAGCTTTCTTT	CASSGRTGKNTEAFF
TRBJ1-1	-	TRBV5-1	TRBD1	TGCGCCAGCAGCCCATCAGGGACAGGGGCGAGTGGCACTGAAGCTTTCTTT	CASSPSGTGASGTEAFF
TRBJ2-7	-	TRBV6-5	-	TGTGCCAGCAGGGGCTCCGGGTGGACCTACGAGCAGTACTTC	CASRGSGWTYEQYF
TRBJ1-5	-	TRBV5-4	-	TGTGCCAGCAGCCCTGGAGGAGGGGAGGGTCAGCCCCAGCATTTT	CASSPGGGEGQPQHF
TRBJ2-5	-	TRBV5-1	-	TGCGCCAGCAGCTTGGGTAGGGAACCCCAAGAGACCCAGTACTTC	CASSLGREPQETQYF
TRBJ1-5	-	TRBV6-6	TRBD1	TGTGCCAGCAGTTACTCGGCGGACAGGGACAATCAGCCCCAGCATTTT	CASSYSADRDNQPQHF
TRBJ1-5	few	TRBV6-5	-	TGTGCCAGCAGTTACAGGGGCCCCAATCAGCCCCAGCATTTT	CASSYRGPNQPQHF
TRBJ1-5	-	TRBV7-9	-	TGTGCCAGCAGCTCAGGACAAACTAGCAATCAGCCCCAGCATTTT	CASSSGQTSNQPQHF